The entry below gives a single TCR beta chain sequence along with its context. As yet, its antigen is unknown. Germline V gene lookup returns CDR1 MNHNS and CDR2 SASEGT. The CDR3 sequence is 14 residues long. Trimming cost V 7 bases and J 4 bases, with 14 bases left between them. PCR amplification relied on 60 Vbeta primers (plus 13 Jbeta primers). The table came from immunoSEQ multiplex PCR; TCRdb's copy has only in-frame clones and leaves some out. The repertoire holds 65,000 to 75,000 clones, with just over 75% as singletons. These data are taken from a study of cytomegalovirus exposure and HLA in healthy donors. Overall study findings and caveats: It was taken for granted in presence/absence analyses that sequencing depth across donors was roughly uniform. In a later analysis, HLA-associated TCR beta chains were more clonally expanded than equally common others.

The TCR was taken from a man aged 45-65 years in good health and CMV-seronegative. The sample was PBMCs. V usage is TRBV6-1 and J usage is TRBJ1-3; D perhaps matches TRBD1 (5 bases). The CDR3 sequence: CASTTRGSGNTIYF. The CDR3 nucleotides are TGTGCCAGCACCACACGGGGGAGCGGAAACACCATATATTTT.